The present T cell receptor beta chain was sequenced within a study of CD8 T cells in Susac syndrome. Only a few counts were recorded for this clonotype. The ends lost 6 bases at V and 2 bases at J; junction bases unmatched: 7. CDR3 length: 14 residues. Per the germline V gene, CDR1 is MNHEY and CDR2 is SVGAGI. An amount of RNA that ranged from about 0.45 to 1 ug was reverse transcribed with random hexamers. One entry per CDR3 protein, called by TCRdb with MiXCR from the immunoSEQ multiplex PCR reads. The sample consists of approximately 150,000 distinct CDR3 sequences, 92% of them appearing once. Sequencing of TCR beta drew on CD8+ and CD4+ T cells from blood.

This sequence originates from a human donor in good health. This chain connects TRBV6-5 to TRBJ2-7; 7 nucleotides line up with TRBD1. The material sequenced was CD4+ T cells from PBMCs. The CDR3 DNA is TGTGCCAGCAGCACCACCGGGACAGCCTACGAGCAGTACTTC. Its translation: CASSTTGTAYEQYF.